This TCR beta chain was sequenced in a study of post-analysis software for immune sequencing data. The wider study: In terms of disease course, relapsing-remitting, secondary progressive and progressive-relapsing multiple sclerosis were included. Notes on the study in general: Controls had significantly higher normalized Chao1 diversity than multiple sclerosis patients. Comparison of patients with controls showed roughly five TRBV segments more frequent in patients, TRBV5-6, TRBV5-1 and TRBV20-1 among them.

In regard to this clonotype: Its matching antigen is unknown.

TCR beta cDNA libraries included unique molecular identifiers. T cells numbering roughly 1 to 10 million yielded around 500,000 cDNA molecules. In TCRdb, the PCR reads were re-called with MiXCR into one record per CDR3 protein. The table has 700,000 to 800,000 distinct CDR3 sequences, roughly 30% seen once; the top ten hold around 0.56%. Germline V CDR1 and CDR2: MNHEY, SVGAGI. Unmatched junction bases numbered 13, after V lost 0 bases and J lost 14 bases. There are 15 residues in the CDR3. This TCR was recovered from a girl under 18 with multiple sclerosis. This chain links TRBV6-5 with TRBJ2-1, with 7 bases aligning to TRBD2. Sequencing used blood. The CDR3 nucleotides read TGTGCCAGCAGTTACTCAGGGACTACGGGGTATGAAGAGTTCTTC. Translated: CASSYSGTTGYEEFF.